A selection of T cell receptor beta chains follows, all from one sample in a study of early stage breast cancer tumors. Sequencing used immunoSEQ multiplex PCR; TCRdb keeps in-frame clones, though not all of them. The table lists more than 65,000 clones, more than 70% of them singletons, with over 3.5% in the top ten. The sequencing sample was made of blood. Receptors were obtained from a person between 35 and 49 years old with breast cancer. The CDR3 runs from the conserved cysteine through the conserved F or W. A D gene is named only where the DNA matches it firmly. Where a row states a size, it is once, few, many or the class of an expanded clone; other rows omit it.

V gene,D gene,clone size,J gene,CDR3 DNA,CDR3 protein
TRBV5-4,.,few,TRBJ1-3,TGTGCCAGCAGCCAGGATCCCTCTGGAAACACCATATATTTT,CASSQDPSGNTIYF
TRBV7-2,TRBD2,.,TRBJ2-7,TGTGCCAGCAGCTTAGCCAGTAGCGGGGCCTCCTACGAGCAGTACTTC,CASSLASSGASYEQYF
TRBV6-1,.,.,TRBJ1-3,TGTGCCAGCAGTGAACACCTCTCTGGAAACACCATATATTTT,CASSEHLSGNTIYF
TRBV9,.,.,TRBJ2-1,TGTGCCAGCAGCGGATTCGGGACGCCGGGTGAGCAGTTCTTC,CASSGFGTPGEQFF
TRBV30,.,.,TRBJ2-7,TGTGCCTGGAGTGTACAGGACCCTTACGAGCAGTACTTC,CAWSVQDPYEQYF
TRBV7-9,TRBD2,.,TRBJ2-3,TGTGCCAGCAGCTTAACTAGCGGGAGGGCAGGCGCAGATACGCAGTATTTT,CASSLTSGRAGADTQYF
TRBV6-1,.,.,TRBJ2-7,TGTGCCAGCATCCGGGACCGGTCCTACGAGCAGTACTTC,CASIRDRSYEQYF
TRBV18,.,.,TRBJ1-5,TGTGCCAGCTCACCTCTGGACAATCAGCCCCAGCATTTT,CASSPLDNQPQHF
TRBV27,.,few,TRBJ2-1,TGTGCCAGCAGTTCGGAAGTTTCCTACAATGAGCAGTTCTTC,CASSSEVSYNEQFF
TRBV18,TRBD1,.,TRBJ1-4,TGTGCCAGCTCACACCAGAGTAAGACCGGGACAGGGGCGACTGCAACTAATGAAAAACTGTTTTTT,CASSHQSKTGTGATATNEKLFF
TRBV28,.,few,TRBJ1-2,TGTGCCAGCACCCTTGGGCAGGTCGGCGGCTACACCTTC,CASTLGQVGGYTF
TRBV6-4,.,few,TRBJ1-1,TGTGCCAGCAGTGACTCGCCCTCCACTGAAGCTTTCTTT,CASSDSPSTEAFF
TRBV5-4,TRBD1,.,TRBJ2-5,TGTGCCAGCAGCACGGGACAGGGGGACACCGGAGAGACCCAGTACTTC,CASSTGQGDTGETQYF
TRBV30,TRBD2,.,TRBJ2-5,TGTGCCTGTAGGCTAGCGGGAGGGAGAGAGACCCAGTACTTC,CACRLAGGRETQYF
TRBV11-2,.,.,TRBJ2-7,TGTGCCAGCAGCTTAGACCCCGGAGGGATCGGCTTCTACGAGCAGTACTTC,CASSLDPGGIGFYEQYF
TRBV29-1,.,.,TRBJ1-1,TGCAGCGTTGAAGGGATAGCCCGTGGGGGTGGTCACACTGAAGCTTTCTTT,CSVEGIARGGGHTEAFF
TRBV6-5,TRBD2,.,TRBJ2-7,TGTGCCAGCAGTTGGGGAGGGAGAAGTTACGAGCAGTACTTC,CASSWGGRSYEQYF
TRBV15,.,.,TRBJ2-7,TGTGCCACCAGCAGAGTGGGCAGCTATAATGACAACTCCTACGAGCAGTACTTC,CATSRVGSYNDNSYEQYF
TRBV14,.,.,TRBJ1-3,TGTGCCAGCAGCCAGCGCTCTGGAAACACCATATATTTT,CASSQRSGNTIYF
TRBV28,TRBD1,.,TRBJ2-7,TGTGCCAGCAGTTTAGCGGGGACAGGTCGGGACGAGCAGTACTTC,CASSLAGTGRDEQYF
TRBV2,TRBD2,.,TRBJ2-1,TGTGCCAGCATCCGGGGGGGTTACTACAATGAGCAGTTCTTC,CASIRGGYYNEQFF
TRBV9,.,few,TRBJ2-1,TGTGCCAGCAGCGTAGGGGACTACAATGAGCAGTTCTTC,CASSVGDYNEQFF
TRBV30,.,.,TRBJ2-1,TGTGCCTGGAGTGGGGTGAGGGGGTTTAGCAATGAGCAGTTCTTC,CAWSGVRGFSNEQFF
TRBV2,TRBD1,.,TRBJ1-1,TGTGCCAGCAGTAACAGGGGGCGGAACACTGAAGCTTTCTTT,CASSNRGRNTEAFF
TRBV9,.,.,TRBJ1-1,TGTGCCAGCAGCGTAGGGGGGGTAACGAACACTGAAGCTTTCTTT,CASSVGGVTNTEAFF
TRBV6-6,.,.,TRBJ2-1,TGTGCCAGCAGTTACGCGAGGTCGGGCAATGAGCAGTTCTTC,CASSYARSGNEQFF
TRBV28,.,.,TRBJ2-1,TGTGCCGCTCGCCCCGGGGGAGGCAATGAGCAGTTCTTC,CAARPGGGNEQFF
TRBV11-1,TRBD2,.,TRBJ2-1,TGTGCCAGCAGCTTGAGCGGGAGGCGATCCTACAATGAGCAGTTCTTC,CASSLSGRRSYNEQFF
TRBV28,.,.,TRBJ1-2,TGTGCCAGCAGCCGAGATGAGGGGGGCGCTCTTGCTACCTTC,CASSRDEGGALATF
TRBV4-1,.,.,TRBJ1-4,TGCGCCAGCAGCCAAGCAAGGGTTCAGTCTAATGAAAAACTGTTTTTT,CASSQARVQSNEKLFF
TRBV11-2,.,.,TRBJ1-2,TGTGCCAGCAGCTTAGTTCAGGGGTCTAATGGCTACACCTTC,CASSLVQGSNGYTF
TRBV18,.,.,TRBJ2-5,TGTGCCAGCTCAACCAGCCTCGGACAAGAGACCCAGTACTTC,CASSTSLGQETQYF
TRBV5-1,.,.,TRBJ2-6,TGCGCCAGCAGCCGGACAGGAGGGACTGGGGCCAACGTCCTGACTTTC,CASSRTGGTGANVLTF
TRBV18,TRBD1,.,TRBJ1-1,TGTGCCAGCTCACCCCGACAGGGTCAGAACACTGAAGCTTTCTTT,CASSPRQGQNTEAFF
TRBV27,.,few,TRBJ2-3,TGTGCCAGCAAAAGGACGGGTGGGGTTTATACGCAGTATTTT,CASKRTGGVYTQYF
TRBV6-6,TRBD1,.,TRBJ2-7,TGTGCCAGCAGTTCCGGGACAGATTACTACGAGCAGTACTTC,CASSSGTDYYEQYF
TRBV9,.,.,TRBJ2-2,TGTGCCAGCAGAGTACGTCAGACAGGCGGGGAGCTGTTTTTT,CASRVRQTGGELFF
TRBV19,.,few,TRBJ1-1,TGTGCCAGTAGTATATTCGGGGGCGCGGACACTGAAGCTTTCTTT,CASSIFGGADTEAFF
TRBV18,.,few,TRBJ1-5,TGTGCCAGCTCACCCGGGGGGGACCAGCCCCAGCATTTT,CASSPGGDQPQHF
TRBV7-3,TRBD1,.,TRBJ1-1,TGTGCCAGCCGATTTGAGACAGGGATCCCCGTCGGTGGCACTGAAGCTTTCTTT,CASRFETGIPVGGTEAFF
TRBV11-2,.,.,TRBJ1-2,TGTGCCAGCAGCTCCACGAACTCAGGCTACACCTTC,CASSSTNSGYTF
TRBV7-2,.,.,TRBJ2-4,TGTGCCAGCAGCTTATTGGTTAGGAACATTCAGTACTTC,CASSLLVRNIQYF
TRBV19,TRBD2,.,TRBJ2-1,TGTGCCAGTAGTCCATTAGCGGGAGAGGCCAATGAGCAGTTCTTC,CASSPLAGEANEQFF
TRBV9,.,.,TRBJ2-4,TGTGCCAGCAGCGTAGCCCCAGGATTAGCCAAAAACATTCAGTACTTC,CASSVAPGLAKNIQYF
TRBV14,.,few,TRBJ1-4,TGTGCCAGCAGCCAAGCAGGGACAACTAATGAAAAACTGTTTTTT,CASSQAGTTNEKLFF
TRBV7-9,.,.,TRBJ1-1,TGTGCCAGCAATCGGCAGATGAACACTGAAGCTTTCTTT,CASNRQMNTEAFF